This is a list of T cell receptor beta chains from one sample in a study of T-cell memory formation after mild COVID-19. TCRdb recomputed calls from the 5' RACE reads with MiXCR, one row per CDR3 protein. The sample consists of a few hundred thousand distinct CDR3 sequences, approximately 15% of them appearing once. The sample taken for sequencing was PBMCs or a T cell subset sorted from them (not recorded which). These receptors were collected from a man younger than 35 who had mild COVID-19 (a few samples of this study predate the infection). Cell type and time point are not known. CDR3s include the opening cysteine and the closing phenylalanine or tryptophan. The order of the fields is V gene, clone size, CDR3 length, J gene, D gene, CDR3 DNA, CDR3 protein. A D gene is named only where the DNA matches it firmly. Clone size, where shown, is once, few, many, or a class for clones that have expanded.

v_gene: TRBV5-1; abundance: .; len: 14; j_gene: TRBJ1-2; d_gene: TRBD1; CDR3nt: TGCGCCAGCAGCCCTGGACAGGGCCTCTATGGCTACACCTTC; CDR3aa: CASSPGQGLYGYTF
v_gene: TRBV6-6; abundance: .; len: 14; j_gene: TRBJ2-3; d_gene: TRBD2; CDR3nt: TGTGCCACCTTACTAGCGGGGGTTACAGATACGCAGTATTTT; CDR3aa: CATLLAGVTDTQYF
v_gene: TRBV12-3/TRBV12-4; abundance: few; len: 13; j_gene: TRBJ2-7; d_gene: .; CDR3nt: TGTGCCAGCAGATCAGGGATGAGCAACGAGCAGTACTTC; CDR3aa: CASRSGMSNEQYF
v_gene: TRBV7-9; abundance: many; len: 18; j_gene: TRBJ2-2; d_gene: .; CDR3nt: TGTGCCAGCAGCTCCCTCTCATTCGACAGCGCGAACACCGGGGAGCTGTTTTTT; CDR3aa: CASSSLSFDSANTGELFF
v_gene: TRBV28; abundance: .; len: 15; j_gene: TRBJ1-2; d_gene: .; CDR3nt: TGTGCCAGCAGTTTATTCAGCGGGGTCCTTGGGGGCTACACCTTC; CDR3aa: CASSLFSGVLGGYTF
v_gene: TRBV11-2; abundance: few; len: 14; j_gene: TRBJ2-2; d_gene: .; CDR3nt: TGTGCCAGCAGCATTACTTTGGACCCCGGGGAGCTGTTTTTT; CDR3aa: CASSITLDPGELFF
v_gene: TRBV7-9; abundance: few; len: 13; j_gene: TRBJ1-4; d_gene: .; CDR3nt: TGTGCCAGCAGCTTCGGGGGTAATGAAAAACTGTTTTTT; CDR3aa: CASSFGGNEKLFF
v_gene: TRBV28; abundance: .; len: 14; j_gene: TRBJ1-5; d_gene: .; CDR3nt: TGTGCCAGCAGTATGGGGGCGCGCAATCAGCCCCAGCATTTT; CDR3aa: CASSMGARNQPQHF
v_gene: TRBV9; abundance: few; len: 15; j_gene: TRBJ2-5; d_gene: .; CDR3nt: TGTGCCAGCAGCAAGAGAGGGGGGGCCGGAGAGACCCAGTACTTC; CDR3aa: CASSKRGGAGETQYF
v_gene: TRBV12-3/TRBV12-4; abundance: few; len: 13; j_gene: TRBJ2-3; d_gene: .; CDR3nt: TGTGCCAGCAGTTCCAGCCGTGGAGATACGCAGTATTTT; CDR3aa: CASSSSRGDTQYF
v_gene: TRBV7-2; abundance: .; len: 13; j_gene: TRBJ1-2; d_gene: .; CDR3nt: TGTGCCAGCAGCCCCCAGGGTGTCTATGGCTACACCTTC; CDR3aa: CASSPQGVYGYTF
v_gene: TRBV12-3/TRBV12-4; abundance: .; len: 16; j_gene: TRBJ1-2; d_gene: .; CDR3nt: TGTGCCAGCAGGGGGATCGGAATCTTTACCCCCTATGGCTACACCTTC; CDR3aa: CASRGIGIFTPYGYTF
v_gene: TRBV10-1; abundance: .; len: 16; j_gene: TRBJ2-1; d_gene: TRBD1; CDR3nt: TGCGCCAGCAGTGGGGACAGGGGGCCCTCCTACAATGAGCAGTTCTTC; CDR3aa: CASSGDRGPSYNEQFF
v_gene: TRBV7-9; abundance: many; len: 14; j_gene: TRBJ2-7; d_gene: TRBD1; CDR3nt: TGTGCCAGCAGCCCAAGGACAGGGCCCTACGAGCAGTACTTC; CDR3aa: CASSPRTGPYEQYF
v_gene: TRBV20-1; abundance: .; len: 17; j_gene: TRBJ1-1; d_gene: .; CDR3nt: TGCAGTGCTAGAGTCACCTCGGCAGTGGCCCTGCGGACTGAAGCTTTCTTT; CDR3aa: CSARVTSAVALRTEAFF
v_gene: TRBV20-1; abundance: few; len: 13; j_gene: TRBJ1-4; d_gene: .; CDR3nt: TGCAGTACCTCGGACAGCGGCGGTGAAAAACTGTTTTTT; CDR3aa: CSTSDSGGEKLFF
v_gene: TRBV12-3/TRBV12-4; abundance: many; len: 11; j_gene: TRBJ2-4; d_gene: .; CDR3nt: TGTGCCAGCAGTCTGAAAAACATTCAGTACTTC; CDR3aa: CASSLKNIQYF
v_gene: TRBV6-4; abundance: .; len: 15; j_gene: TRBJ2-3; d_gene: TRBD1; CDR3nt: TGTGCCAGCAGTGACTTCGGACAGGGGGTAGATACGCAGTATTTT; CDR3aa: CASSDFGQGVDTQYF
v_gene: TRBV30; abundance: few; len: 14; j_gene: TRBJ1-1; d_gene: .; CDR3nt: TGTGCCTGGAGTAGGCAGGGAGGCATCACTGAAGCTTTCTTT; CDR3aa: CAWSRQGGITEAFF
v_gene: TRBV12-3/TRBV12-4; abundance: many; len: 14; j_gene: TRBJ2-7; d_gene: TRBD1; CDR3nt: TGTGCCAGCAGACCCGGGACAGGGGACTACGAGCAGTACTTC; CDR3aa: CASRPGTGDYEQYF
v_gene: TRBV12-3/TRBV12-4; abundance: many; len: 14; j_gene: TRBJ2-2; d_gene: .; CDR3nt: TGTGCCAGCACCCAATCAGCGAACACCGGGGAGCTGTTTTTT; CDR3aa: CASTQSANTGELFF
v_gene: TRBV9; abundance: .; len: 14; j_gene: TRBJ2-1; d_gene: TRBD2; CDR3nt: TGTGCCAGCAGCGTAGCGGGGGGGCCTAATGAGCAGTTCTTC; CDR3aa: CASSVAGGPNEQFF
v_gene: TRBV4-1; abundance: many; len: 16; j_gene: TRBJ2-2; d_gene: .; CDR3nt: TGCGCCAGCAGCCAAGGCCGGGACATCAACACCGGGGAGCTGTTTTTT; CDR3aa: CASSQGRDINTGELFF
v_gene: TRBV7-9; abundance: few; len: 12; j_gene: TRBJ2-7; d_gene: .; CDR3nt: TGTGCCAGCAGCTTAGGCAGGGACGAGCAGTACTTC; CDR3aa: CASSLGRDEQYF
v_gene: TRBV4-3; abundance: few; len: 13; j_gene: TRBJ2-3; d_gene: .; CDR3nt: TGCGCCAGCAGCCAAGACGGAGGTAATACGCAGTATTTT; CDR3aa: CASSQDGGNTQYF
v_gene: TRBV7-6; abundance: many; len: 13; j_gene: TRBJ1-4; d_gene: .; CDR3nt: TGTGCCAGCAGCCTAGCCCCTAATGAAAAACTGTTTTTT; CDR3aa: CASSLAPNEKLFF
v_gene: TRBV5-1; abundance: .; len: 14; j_gene: TRBJ2-1; d_gene: .; CDR3nt: TGCGCCAGCAGCCCTTCGCCCGCCAGCAATGAGCAGTTCTTC; CDR3aa: CASSPSPASNEQFF
v_gene: TRBV7-2; abundance: .; len: 14; j_gene: TRBJ2-2; d_gene: .; CDR3nt: TGTGCCAGCAGCGTAAGGGGGTTCACCGGGGAGCTGTTTTTT; CDR3aa: CASSVRGFTGELFF
v_gene: TRBV20-1; abundance: once; len: 14; j_gene: TRBJ2-3; d_gene: .; CDR3nt: TGCAGTGCTAGAGAGGCTACTAGCACAGATACGCAGTATTTT; CDR3aa: CSAREATSTDTQYF
v_gene: TRBV28; abundance: .; len: 13; j_gene: TRBJ1-1; d_gene: .; CDR3nt: TGTGCCACCGAGCTTTTCGGGAACACTGAAGCTTTCTTT; CDR3aa: CATELFGNTEAFF
v_gene: TRBV5-1; abundance: many; len: 14; j_gene: TRBJ1-2; d_gene: .; CDR3nt: TGCGCCAGCAGCTACCCGGGGGGTGAACATGGCTACACCTTC; CDR3aa: CASSYPGGEHGYTF
v_gene: TRBV4-3; abundance: few; len: 17; j_gene: TRBJ2-4; d_gene: .; CDR3nt: TGCGCCAGCAGCCAAGATCGGGCAGGGCTAGCCAAAAACATTCAGTACTTC; CDR3aa: CASSQDRAGLAKNIQYF
v_gene: TRBV27; abundance: few; len: 14; j_gene: TRBJ2-3; d_gene: .; CDR3nt: TGTGCCAGCAGTCGCCAACGGAGCACAGATACGCAGTATTTT; CDR3aa: CASSRQRSTDTQYF
v_gene: TRBV5-1; abundance: few; len: 17; j_gene: TRBJ2-3; d_gene: TRBD1; CDR3nt: TGCGCCAGCAGGATGGGACAGGGGTTTGGGAGCACAGATACGCAGTATTTT; CDR3aa: CASRMGQGFGSTDTQYF
v_gene: TRBV6-5; abundance: .; len: 13; j_gene: TRBJ2-2; d_gene: .; CDR3nt: TGTGCCAGCAGTTTGTATGTCCCCGGGGAGCTGTTTTTT; CDR3aa: CASSLYVPGELFF
v_gene: TRBV6-6; abundance: few; len: 14; j_gene: TRBJ1-2; d_gene: .; CDR3nt: TGTGCCAGCAGTCGCCGGGACCGCAACTATGGCTACACCTTC; CDR3aa: CASSRRDRNYGYTF
v_gene: TRBV6-1; abundance: .; len: 13; j_gene: TRBJ1-2; d_gene: .; CDR3nt: TGTGCCAGCAGTGAATACTCTAACTATGGCTACACCTTC; CDR3aa: CASSEYSNYGYTF